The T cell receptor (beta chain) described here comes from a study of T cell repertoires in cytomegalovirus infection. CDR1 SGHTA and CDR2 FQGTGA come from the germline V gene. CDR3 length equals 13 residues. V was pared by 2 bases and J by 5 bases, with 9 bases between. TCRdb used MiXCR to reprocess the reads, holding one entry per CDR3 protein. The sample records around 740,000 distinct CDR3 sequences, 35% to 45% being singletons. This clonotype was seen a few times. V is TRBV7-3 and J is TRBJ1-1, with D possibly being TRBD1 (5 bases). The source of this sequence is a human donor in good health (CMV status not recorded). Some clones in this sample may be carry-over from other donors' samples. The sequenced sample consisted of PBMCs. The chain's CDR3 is CASSLFGGTEAFF. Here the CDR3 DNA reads TGTGCCAGCAGCTTATTCGGGGGTACTGAAGCTTTCTTT. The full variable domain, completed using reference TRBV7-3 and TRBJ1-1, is GAGVSQTPSNKVTEKGKYVELRCDPISGHTALYWYRQSLGQGPEFLIYFQGTGAADDSGLPNDRFFAVRPEGSVSTLKIQRTERGDSAVYLCASSLFGGTEAFFGQGTRLTVV.